One sample yielded the 2 T cell receptor beta chains listed below, sequenced in a study of T cells in localized non-small cell lung cancer. Sequencing was performed with immunoSEQ multiplex PCR; in TCRdb, only in-frame clones are kept and a portion is missing. This sample has more than 900 clones; more than 20% occur once, and the top ten carry approximately 17%. Sample: normal lung tissue next to the tumor, taken before any cancer treatment. The source is a woman between 40 and 69 years old with stage I lung adenocarcinoma.

This clone counts as large (0.1 to 1%). CDR3 protein: CASSEQGRGYGYTF. The DNA for the CDR3 is TGTGCCAGCAGCGAACAGGGGCGGGGATATGGCTACACCTTC. The V call is TRBV11-3, the J call TRBJ1-2; TRBD1 aligns across 7 bases. The V gene end was trimmed by 5 bases and the J gene end by 5 bases; junction bases not matched to a gene: 8. Looked up from germline, CDR1 is SGHNT and CDR2 is YENEEA. The CDR3 sequence is 14 residues long.

The V gene is TRBV7-5, the J gene TRBJ1-2. TRBV7-5 is annotated as a pseudogene. The CDR3 is 17 amino acids. This CDR3 reads CASSLHAGGPGDYGYTF. The CDR3 region has the DNA TGTGCCAGCAGCTTACACGCCGGGGGGCCGGGGGACTATGGCTACACCTTC.